These 3 T cell receptor beta chains share one sample of origin, sequenced in a study of T-cell memory formation after mild COVID-19. TCRdb reanalysed the 5' RACE reads using MiXCR and keeps one entry per CDR3 protein. This table has a few hundred thousand distinct CDR3 sequences, around 30% appearing once. The sample consisted of PBMCs or a T cell subset sorted from them (not recorded which). Every receptor here comes from an adult woman who had mild COVID-19 (a few samples of this study predate the infection). Cell type and time point are not known.

This clonotype was seen a handful of times. CDR3 DNA sequence: TGCAGTGCGAGGACAGGGGGTTTATACAATGAGCAGTTCTTC. This codes for CSARTGGLYNEQFF. J is TRBJ2-1 and V is TRBV20-1; 10 bases are shared with TRBD1. After removal of 6 bases from V and 4 bases from J, the junction contained 6 bases not matched to a gene. The CDR3 totals 14 residues. Germline values: CDR1 DFQATT, CDR2 SNEGSKA (reference sequence).

This clonotype was found a few times. The chain couples TRBV5-1 to TRBJ1-6; 7 bases match TRBD1. Trimming took 2 bases from V and 8 from J; bases not matched to a gene: 7. The CDR3 has 15 amino acids. From germline, CDR1 is SGHRS and CDR2 YFSETQ. The CDR3 region has the DNA TGCGCCAGCAGCTTCACGACAGGGAAGGATTCACCCCTCCACTTT. Translated, it gives CASSFTTGKDSPLHF.

The chain is built from TRBV29-1 and TRBJ2-1; the match to TRBD2 covers 7 bases. Germline V gives CDR1 SQVTM, CDR2 ANQGSEA. This CDR3 has 15 residues. Trimming removed 1 base from V and 2 bases from J; junction bases left unmatched: 5. CDR3 DNA sequence: TGCAGCGTTGAAGGTCGGCTAGCGGCCTACAATGAGCAGTTCTTC. Amino acids: CSVEGRLAAYNEQFF.